This entry lists 12 T cell receptor beta chains sequenced from one sample in a study of T-cell memory formation after mild COVID-19. MiXCR, run by TCRdb on the 5' RACE reads, gives a single entry per CDR3 protein. The top ten hold roughly 23% of the sample, which has 250,000 to 300,000 distinct CDR3 sequences, around 15% seen once. The sequencing input was PBMCs or a T cell subset sorted from them (not recorded which). The receptors derive from a man younger than 30 who had mild COVID-19 (a few samples of this study predate the infection). Cell type and time point are not known.

The chain couples TRBV11-2 to TRBJ2-7; D remains ambiguous. Germline V lookup: CDR1 SGHAT, CDR2 FQNNGV. The CDR3 is made up of 15 amino acids. Trimming shortened V by 8 bases and J by 1 base, and 18 bases separated the two germline ends. The CDR3 loop is CASSWFQGQSYEQYF. The DNA of the CDR3 is TGTGCCAGCTCCTGGTTTCAAGGGCAGTCCTACGAGCAGTACTTC.

The V gene is TRBV6-2 or TRBV6-3, the J gene TRBJ2-7; a weak D match, TRBD2 (5 bases). Germline V gene lookup returns CDR1 MNHEY and CDR2 SVGEGT. V was cut by 6 bases and J by 3 bases, with 15 bases left in between. The CDR3 consists of 14 residues. CDR3 protein: CASSIEGSSYEQYV. The CDR3 nucleotides read TGTGCCAGCAGCATCGAGGGCTCTAGCTACGAGCAGTACGTC.

The CDR3 is CASAADSGGTDTQYF. The CDR3 nucleotides are TGTGCCAGCGCCGCCGACTCGGGTGGCACAGATACGCAGTATTTT. The gene calls are TRBV3-1 and TRBJ2-3; D gene ambiguous. The CDR3 is made up of 15 amino acids. Looked up from germline, CDR1 is LGHDT and CDR2 is YNNKEL (reference sequence). Trimming left V 8 bases short and J 1 base short, with 16 bases between.

The V call is TRBV25-1, the J call TRBJ1-6; D is uncertain. Trimming left V 1 base short and J 7 bases short, with 11 bases between. CDR1 and CDR2 from the germline V gene are MGHDK and SYGVNS. This CDR3 is 15 amino acids long. The CDR3 spells CASSEWGSQNSPLHF. The CDR3 nucleotides read TGTGCCAGCAGTGAATGGGGATCTCAAAATTCACCCCTCCACTTT.

The chain is built from TRBV6-2 or TRBV6-3 and TRBJ2-5, with TRBD2 matching 9 bases. The germline V gene encodes CDR1 MNHEY and CDR2 SVGEGT. The V segment lost 7 bases and the J segment 5 bases; nucleotides outside the gene matches: 11. This CDR3 region has 15 residues. The DNA for the CDR3 is TGTGCCAGCATCCACAGAGCGGGGGGTAGGGAGACCCAGTACTTC. Encoded protein: CASIHRAGGRETQYF.

The V and J genes are TRBV5-1 and TRBJ2-7; 7 bases are shared with TRBD2. The CDR3 covers 14 residues. V was pared by 4 bases and J by 5 bases, with 9 bases of the junction left unmatched. Germline CDR1 and CDR2: SGHRS and YFSETQ. CDR3 region: CASSRTSASHEQYF. The CDR3 nucleotides read TGCGCCAGCAGCAGAACTAGCGCCAGCCACGAGCAGTACTTC.

This clonotype was picked up a small number of times. The V and J genes are TRBV7-3 and TRBJ2-6; a possible D gene is TRBD1 (5 bases). Germline-derived CDR1 and CDR2 are SGHTA and FQGTGA. With 2 bases removed from V and 0 bases from J, the gap between germline ends came to 14 bases. The CDR3 consists of 18 residues. Written as DNA, the CDR3 is TGTGCCAGCAGCTTATGGGTAGGGGCGAGCTCTGGGGCCAACGTCCTGACTTTC. Protein: CASSLWVGASSGANVLTF.

This clonotype has ten or more counts. The CDR3 region has the DNA TGCGCCAGCAGCGACGGAATCTCCTACGAGCAGTACTTC. Its protein is CASSDGISYEQYF. The V and J genes are TRBV5-1 and TRBJ2-7, with D uncertain. CDR1 is SGHRS and CDR2 is YFSETQ in the germline V gene. V gave up 4 bases and J gave up 0 bases, with 8 bases separating them. The CDR3 runs to 13 residues.

The chain links TRBV4-1 to TRBJ1-6, with D uncertain. The CDR3 is 16 amino acids. CDR1 MGHRA and CDR2 YSYEKL come from the germline V gene. Trimming removed 0 bases at V and 6 bases at J, with 12 bases between. The CDR3 bases are TGCGCCAGCAGCCAAGATAGCGGAGCTAGTAATTCACCCCTCCACTTT. This translates into CASSQDSGASNSPLHF.

This clonotype came up a few times. The chain uses TRBV2 and TRBJ2-6; D unresolved. The CDR3 has 14 amino acids. Germline V gene sequence: CDR1 SNHLY, CDR2 FYNNEI. V lost 4 bases, J lost 4 bases, and 8 bases lay in between. This CDR3 is CASSVTPGANVLTF. The CDR3 DNA reads TGTGCCAGCAGTGTGACACCCGGGGCCAACGTCCTGACTTTC.

This clonotype was recorded many times. The chain combines TRBV4-1 with TRBJ1-5; D is uncertain. The CDR3 is 14 residues long. CDR1 and CDR2 from the germline V gene are MGHRA and YSYEKL. V was pared by 3 bases and J by 7 bases, with 13 bases between. Here the CDR3 DNA reads TGCGCCAGCAGCCAGAAGGCAGTCCAACAGCCCCAGCATTTT. It codes for CASSQKAVQQPQHF.

The chain employs TRBV20-1 and TRBJ1-1; D ambiguous. Germline V CDR1 and CDR2: DFQATT, SNEGSKA (reference sequence). CDR3 length: 13 amino acids. V was clipped by 6 bases and J by 7 bases, with 18 bases between them. CDR3 bases: TGCAGTGCAAGCGTGGCCCGCGGGGATGAAGCTTTCTTT. It specifies CSASVARGDEAFF.